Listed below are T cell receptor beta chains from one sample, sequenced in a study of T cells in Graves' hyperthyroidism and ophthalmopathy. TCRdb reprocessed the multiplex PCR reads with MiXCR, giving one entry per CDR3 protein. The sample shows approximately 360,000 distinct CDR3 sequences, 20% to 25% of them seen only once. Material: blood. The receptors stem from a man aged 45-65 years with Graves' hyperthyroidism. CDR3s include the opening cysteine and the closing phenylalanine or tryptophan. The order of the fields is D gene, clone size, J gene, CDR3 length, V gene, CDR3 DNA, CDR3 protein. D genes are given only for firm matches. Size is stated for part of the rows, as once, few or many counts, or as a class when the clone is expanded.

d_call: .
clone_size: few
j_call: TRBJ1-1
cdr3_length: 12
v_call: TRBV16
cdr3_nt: TGTGCCAGCAGCCAGGAGGGGCAGAAAGCTTTCTTT
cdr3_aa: CASSQEGQKAFF

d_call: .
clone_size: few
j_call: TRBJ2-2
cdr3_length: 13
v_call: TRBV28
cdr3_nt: TGTGCCAGCTGCGGGGGCAACACCGGGGAGCTGTTTTTT
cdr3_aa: CASCGGNTGELFF

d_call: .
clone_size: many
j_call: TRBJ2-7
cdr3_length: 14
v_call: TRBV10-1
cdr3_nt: TGCGCCAGCAGTGAGTCGAGGGTTCAGGGGGAGCAGTACTTC
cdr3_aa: CASSESRVQGEQYF

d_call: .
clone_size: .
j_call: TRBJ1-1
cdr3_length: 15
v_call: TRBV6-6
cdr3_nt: TGTGCCAGCAGTTACTCGGGAGACCTGAACACTGAAGCTTTCTTT
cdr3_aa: CASSYSGDLNTEAFF

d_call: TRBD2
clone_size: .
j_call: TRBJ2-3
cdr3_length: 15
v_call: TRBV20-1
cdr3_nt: TGCAGTGCTAACCCAGCGGGGCGGAACACAGATACGCAGTATTTT
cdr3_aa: CSANPAGRNTDTQYF

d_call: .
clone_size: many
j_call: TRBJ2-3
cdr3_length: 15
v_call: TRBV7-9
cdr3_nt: TGTGCCAGCGGTGGAGTAACGGGAAGAGGAGATACGCAGTATTTT
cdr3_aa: CASGGVTGRGDTQYF

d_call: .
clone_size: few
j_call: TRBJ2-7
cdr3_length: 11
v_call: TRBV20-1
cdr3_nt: TGCAGTGCCCAGGTTTCCTACGAGCAGTACTTC
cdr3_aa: CSAQVSYEQYF

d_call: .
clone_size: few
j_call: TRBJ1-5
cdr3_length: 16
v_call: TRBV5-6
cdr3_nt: TGTGCCAGCAGCTTGCTCGGGGGATACGCCAATCAGCCCCAGCATTTT
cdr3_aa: CASSLLGGYANQPQHF

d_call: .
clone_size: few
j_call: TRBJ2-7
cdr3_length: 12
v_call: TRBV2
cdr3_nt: TGTGCCAGCAGTGAGGAACAGACCGAGCAGTACTTC
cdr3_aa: CASSEEQTEQYF

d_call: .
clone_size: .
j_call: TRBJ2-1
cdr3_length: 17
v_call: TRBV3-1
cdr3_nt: TGTGCCAGCAGCCAAGATGGTGGGACACATCCTTACAATGAGCAGTTCTTC
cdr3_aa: CASSQDGGTHPYNEQFF

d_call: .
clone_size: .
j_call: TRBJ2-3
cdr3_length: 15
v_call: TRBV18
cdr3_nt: TGTGCCAGCTCACCCTTACAGGGACCCACAGATACGCAGTATTTT
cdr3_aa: CASSPLQGPTDTQYF

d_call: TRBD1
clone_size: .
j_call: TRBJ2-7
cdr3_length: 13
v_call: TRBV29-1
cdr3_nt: TGCAGCGTTGACGGACAGGGCGCTCCCGAGCAGTACTTC
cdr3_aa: CSVDGQGAPEQYF

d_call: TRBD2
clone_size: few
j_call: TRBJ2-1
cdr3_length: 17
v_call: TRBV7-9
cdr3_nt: TGTGCCAGCAGCCAGACTAGCGGGAGGGCCCACAATGTTGAGCAGTTCTTC
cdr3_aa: CASSQTSGRAHNVEQFF

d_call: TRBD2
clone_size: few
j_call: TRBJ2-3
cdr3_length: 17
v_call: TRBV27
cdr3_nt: TGTGCCAGCAGGGGGCTAGCGGGAGGTACCGAGACAGATACGCAGTATTTT
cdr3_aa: CASRGLAGGTETDTQYF

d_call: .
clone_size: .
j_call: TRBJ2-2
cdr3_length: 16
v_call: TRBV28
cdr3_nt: TGTGCCAGCAGTCCCTCGGGCGCGGAGAACACCGGGGAGCTGTTTTTT
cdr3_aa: CASSPSGAENTGELFF

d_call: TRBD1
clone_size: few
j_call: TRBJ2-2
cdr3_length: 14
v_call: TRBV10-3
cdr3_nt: TGTGCCATCAGGCCGGGACAGGGAATTGGGGAGCTGTTTTTT
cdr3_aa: CAIRPGQGIGELFF

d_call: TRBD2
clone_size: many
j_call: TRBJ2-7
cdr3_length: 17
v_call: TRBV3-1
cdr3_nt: TGTGCCAGCAGCCAAGGGTTGGGACTAGCGGTATCCTACGAGCAGTACTTC
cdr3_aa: CASSQGLGLAVSYEQYF

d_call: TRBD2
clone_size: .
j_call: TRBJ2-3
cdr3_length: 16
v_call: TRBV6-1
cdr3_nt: TGTGCCAGCAGTGAAAGGGTGCGCGGGAGGGCAGATACGCAGTATTTT
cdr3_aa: CASSERVRGRADTQYF

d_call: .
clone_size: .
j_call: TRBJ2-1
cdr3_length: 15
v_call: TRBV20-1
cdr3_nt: TGCAGTGCCAGGGGGGAGCTAAGGCCCAACAATGAGCAGTTCTTC
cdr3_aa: CSARGELRPNNEQFF

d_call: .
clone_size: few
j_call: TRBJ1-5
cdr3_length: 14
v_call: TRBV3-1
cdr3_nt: TGTGCCAGCAGAGAAGCAGGGCCCAATCAGCCCCAGCATTTT
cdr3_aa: CASREAGPNQPQHF

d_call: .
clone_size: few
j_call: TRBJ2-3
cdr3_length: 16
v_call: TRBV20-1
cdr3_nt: TGCAGTGCTAGGGTACTAGACCGTCTGGACACAGATACGCAGTATTTT
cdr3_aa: CSARVLDRLDTDTQYF

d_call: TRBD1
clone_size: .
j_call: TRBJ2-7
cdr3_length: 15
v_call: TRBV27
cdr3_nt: TGTGCCAGCAGTTCCCCGGACAGGGCAGGGTACGAGCAGTACTTC
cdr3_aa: CASSSPDRAGYEQYF

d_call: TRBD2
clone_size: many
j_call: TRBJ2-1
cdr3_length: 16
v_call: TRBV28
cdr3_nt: TGTGCCAGCAGAAGCTCAGCGGGAGGTTCCTACAATGAGCAGTTCTTC
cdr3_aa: CASRSSAGGSYNEQFF

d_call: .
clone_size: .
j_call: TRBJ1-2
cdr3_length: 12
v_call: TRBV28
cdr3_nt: TGTGCCAGCAGTTTGAAGCGCTATGGCTACACCTTC
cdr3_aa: CASSLKRYGYTF

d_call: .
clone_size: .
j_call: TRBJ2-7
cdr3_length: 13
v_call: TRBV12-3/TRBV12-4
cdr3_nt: TGTGCCAGCAGTATGGAGAGCTCCTACGAGCAGTACTTC
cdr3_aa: CASSMESSYEQYF

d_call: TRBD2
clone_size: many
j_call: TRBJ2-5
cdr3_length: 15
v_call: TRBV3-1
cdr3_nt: TGTGCCAGCAGCCCGGTGACTAGCTATGGGGAGACCCAGTACTTC
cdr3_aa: CASSPVTSYGETQYF

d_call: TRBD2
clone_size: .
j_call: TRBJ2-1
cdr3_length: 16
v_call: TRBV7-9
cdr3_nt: TGTGCCAGCAGCTCAAACGCGGGAGGCCTAAACAATGAGCAGTTCTTC
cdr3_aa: CASSSNAGGLNNEQFF

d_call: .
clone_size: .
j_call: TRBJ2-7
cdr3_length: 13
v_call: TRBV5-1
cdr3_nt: TGCGCCAGCAGCTTTGCTGGGACCTACGAGCAGTACTTC
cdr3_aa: CASSFAGTYEQYF

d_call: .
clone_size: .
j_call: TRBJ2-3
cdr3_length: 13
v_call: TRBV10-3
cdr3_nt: TGTGCCATCAGTGACAGGGTATCAGATACGCAGTATTTT
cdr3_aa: CAISDRVSDTQYF

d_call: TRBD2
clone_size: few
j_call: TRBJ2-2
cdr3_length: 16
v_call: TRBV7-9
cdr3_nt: TGTGCCAGCAGCAATGGGAGGGGAGAGGGCACCGGGGAGCTGTTTTTT
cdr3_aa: CASSNGRGEGTGELFF

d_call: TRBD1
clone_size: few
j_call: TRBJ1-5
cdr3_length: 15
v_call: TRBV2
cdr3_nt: TGTGCCAGCAGTGACGGACAGGGCGACAATCAGCCCCAGCATTTT
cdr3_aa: CASSDGQGDNQPQHF

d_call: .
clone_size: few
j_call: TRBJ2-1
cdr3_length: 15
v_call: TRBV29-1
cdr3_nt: TGCAGCGTTGTAGGGCTAGGTCGTGGAGGCAATGAGCAGTTCTTC
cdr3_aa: CSVVGLGRGGNEQFF

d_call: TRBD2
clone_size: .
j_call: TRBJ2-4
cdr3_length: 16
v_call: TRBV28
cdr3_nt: TGTACCAGCAGTTGGGCGGGAGGGGCGGCCAAAAACATTCAGTACTTC
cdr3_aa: CTSSWAGGAAKNIQYF

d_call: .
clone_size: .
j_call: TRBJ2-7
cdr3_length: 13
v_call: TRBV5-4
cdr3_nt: TGTGCCAGCAGCTTGGAGAAGGGGCGCGAGCAGTACTTC
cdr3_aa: CASSLEKGREQYF

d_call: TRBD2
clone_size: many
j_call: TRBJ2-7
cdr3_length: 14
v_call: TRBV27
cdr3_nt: TGTGCCAGCAGCCCCCTTGCGGGAGGCTACGAGCAGTACTTC
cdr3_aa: CASSPLAGGYEQYF

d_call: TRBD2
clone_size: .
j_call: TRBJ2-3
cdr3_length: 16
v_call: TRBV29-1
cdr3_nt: TGCAGCATGGTACTAGCGGGAGGATTTTACACAGATACGCAGTATTTT
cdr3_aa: CSMVLAGGFYTDTQYF

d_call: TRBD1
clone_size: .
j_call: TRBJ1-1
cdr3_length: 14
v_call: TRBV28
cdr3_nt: TGTGCCAGCAGGACAGGGGGCGAAGGGACTGAAGCTTTCTTT
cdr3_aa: CASRTGGEGTEAFF

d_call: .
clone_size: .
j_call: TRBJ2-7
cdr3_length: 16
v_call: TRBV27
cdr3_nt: TGTGCCAGCAGTATAAATCTGGACCGAACTACCTACGAGCAGTACTTC
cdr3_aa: CASSINLDRTTYEQYF

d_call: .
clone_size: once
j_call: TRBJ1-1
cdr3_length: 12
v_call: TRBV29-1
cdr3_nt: TGCAGCGTTGAAGGGATTAAACCTGAAGCTTTCTTT
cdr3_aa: CSVEGIKPEAFF

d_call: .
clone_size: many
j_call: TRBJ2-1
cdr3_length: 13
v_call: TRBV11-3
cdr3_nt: TGTGCCAGCAGCTTAGAGGTAGCCAATGAGCAGTTCTTC
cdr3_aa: CASSLEVANEQFF

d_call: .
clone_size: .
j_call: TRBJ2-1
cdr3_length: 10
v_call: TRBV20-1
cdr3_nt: TGCAGTGCTAGTGCGAGCCATGAGTTCTTC
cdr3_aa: CSASASHEFF

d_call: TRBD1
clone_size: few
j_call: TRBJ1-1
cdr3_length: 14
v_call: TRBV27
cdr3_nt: TGTGCCAGCAGTTTTGGACAGGGGGAGACTGAAGCTTTCTTT
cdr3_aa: CASSFGQGETEAFF

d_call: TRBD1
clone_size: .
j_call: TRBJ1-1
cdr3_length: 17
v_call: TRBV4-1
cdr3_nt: TGCGCCAGCAGCCAAGAGCCTTGGACAGGGGCCGGCACTGAAGCTTTCTTT
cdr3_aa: CASSQEPWTGAGTEAFF

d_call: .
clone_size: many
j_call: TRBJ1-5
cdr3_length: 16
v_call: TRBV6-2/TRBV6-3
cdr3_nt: TGTGCCACCACCAGAGACGGGGCTCGTGGGAGTCAGCCCCAGCATTTT
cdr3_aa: CATTRDGARGSQPQHF

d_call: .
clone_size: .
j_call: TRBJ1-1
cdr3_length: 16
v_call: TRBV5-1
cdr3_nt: TGCGCCAGCTCACGACCGGACGGTCCCAAGAACACTGAAGTTTTCTTT
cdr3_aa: CASSRPDGPKNTEVFF

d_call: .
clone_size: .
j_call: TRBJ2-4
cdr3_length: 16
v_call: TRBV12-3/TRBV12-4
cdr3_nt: TGTGCCAGCAGTTTGCCAATGGGGGAGAAAGCAAACATTCAGTACTTC
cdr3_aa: CASSLPMGEKANIQYF